This T cell receptor (beta chain) was sequenced for a study of T-cell memory formation after mild COVID-19. This CDR3 spans 15 amino acids. V was clipped by 1 base and J by 1 base; unmatched bases: 6. Germline CDR1 reads DFQATT; CDR2 reads SNEGSKA (reference sequence). TCRalpha and TCRbeta libraries used 5'RACE with constant-segment primers and UMIs. TCRdb redid the calling of the 5' RACE reads with MiXCR, one entry per CDR3 protein. The sample yields about 200,000 distinct CDR3 sequences, over 9.5% seen once. This TCR was recovered from a man younger than 35 who had mild COVID-19 (a few samples of this study predate the infection). Cell type and time point are not known. The sequenced material came from PBMCs or a T cell subset sorted from them (not recorded which). The rearrangement joins TRBV20-1 to TRBJ1-1; 7 nucleotides agree with TRBD1. CDR3 residues: CSARAGDRSNTEAFF. In DNA, the CDR3 is TGCAGTGCTAGAGCAGGGGACAGATCGAACACTGAAGCTTTCTTT.